Following are 23 T cell receptor beta chains from one sample sequenced in a study of shared clonotypes between healthy human individuals. CD45RO negativity and positive selection for CCR7 defined naive CD8 cells, a population that excluded terminally differentiated effector memory CD45RA+ cells. Some clones are missing from TCRdb's copy, which holds only in-frame ones; the method was immunoSEQ multiplex PCR. The sample contains some 800,000 clones, about 91% of which appear only once. The sequenced sample consisted of naive CD8+ T cells sorted from blood. The receptor source for this set is a man aged 25 to 45 in good health.

This clone was seen only once. CDR3: CASSPGTGEFEKLFF. The DNA of the CDR3 is TGTGCCAGCAGCCCAGGGACAGGGGAATTTGAAAAACTGTTTTTT. V usage is TRBV27 and J usage is TRBJ1-4; 10 bases align to TRBD1. CDR1 is MNHEY and CDR2 is SMNVEV in the germline V gene (reference sequence). The CDR3 is made up of 15 amino acids. V shed 6 bases and J 7 bases; nucleotides not matched to a gene: 8.

The rearrangement links TRBV7-2 to TRBJ2-3, with 16 positions matching TRBD2. Germline CDR1 and CDR2: SGHTA and FQGNSA. The V gene end was trimmed by 3 bases and the J gene end by 1 base; junction bases not matched to a gene: 4. This CDR3 has 18 residues. DNA of the CDR3: TGTGCCAGCAGCTTGGGACTAGCGGGAGGGGGGGGCACAGATACGCAGTATTTT. This gives the protein CASSLGLAGGGGTDTQYF.

The chain couples TRBV11-2 to TRBJ2-7, with D tentatively TRBD2 (6 bases). V was pared by 6 bases and J by 2 bases, with 11 bases between. Germline CDR1 and CDR2: SGHAT and FQNNGV. This CDR3 comprises 13 residues. For the CDR3, the DNA is TGTGCCAGCAGGCGGGATGCGGCCTACGAGCAGTACTTC. Translating it yields CASRRDAAYEQYF.

This clone was counted a single time. This rearrangement joins TRBV28 to TRBJ1-4; weak D call: TRBD1 (5 bases). Germline V lookup: CDR1 MDHEN, CDR2 SYDVKM. Between the trimmed V and J ends, which lost 3 bases and 5 bases, there was a span of 13 bases. The CDR3 consists of 15 residues. CDR3 coding DNA: TGTGCCAGCAGTTTGTTGGGGGTTACCAATGAAAAACTGTTTTTT. It specifies CASSLLGVTNEKLFF.

The chain employs TRBV25-1 and TRBJ2-7; TRBD1 might be the D (5 bases). The CDR3 has 17 amino acids. Trimming stripped 3 bases from V and 0 bases from J, with 18 bases between. CDR1 and CDR2 (germline): MGHDK, SYGVNS. The CDR3 coding sequence is TGTGCCAGCAGTGACGTCCCCCCACAGGTAAACTCCTACGAGCAGTACTTC. This codes for CASSDVPPQVNSYEQYF.

This rearrangement joins TRBV7-9 to TRBJ1-1, with 8 nucleotides matching TRBD1. This CDR3 is built from 15 residues. The V gene end was trimmed by 5 bases and the J gene end by 11 bases; junction bases not matched to a gene: 16. The germline CDR1 and CDR2 sequences are SEHNR and FQNEAQ (reference sequence). The chain's CDR3 is CASSNAGQGIALAFF. In nucleotides, the CDR3 is TGTGCCAGCAGCAACGCCGGACAGGGTATTGCGTTGGCTTTCTTT.

This sequence joins TRBV6-5 and TRBJ2-7; TRBD2 agrees at 7 bases. V shed 7 bases and J 5 bases; nucleotides not matched to a gene: 5. The CDR3 contains 12 residues. In germline, CDR1 is MNHEY, CDR2 SVGAGI. CDR3 in amino acids: CASISAGDEQYF. The CDR3 DNA reads as TGTGCCAGCATCTCCGCGGGGGACGAGCAGTACTTC.

In its sample, this clone was seen many times. This chain connects TRBV7-8 to TRBJ2-7, with TRBD2 identical over 7 bases. Unmatched junction bases numbered 12, after V lost 2 bases and J lost 2 bases. This CDR3 spans 17 amino acids. Looked up from germline, CDR1 is SGHVS and CDR2 is FQNEAQ. The CDR3 DNA reads as TGTGCCAGCAGCTTATTTACGGGGGACTATAAGACCTACGAGCAGTACTTC. Amino acids: CASSLFTGDYKTYEQYF.

This rearrangement joins TRBV7-9 to TRBJ2-5; D ambiguous. This CDR3 has 15 amino acids. The ends were cut back, 4 bases at V and 5 bases at J, with 17 bases in the middle. Germline V lookup: CDR1 SEHNR, CDR2 FQNEAQ (reference sequence). The CDR3 DNA follows: TGTGCCAGCAGCTCCTCAAGGGTCAGATTGGAGACCCAGTACTTC. Protein product: CASSSSRVRLETQYF.

This rearrangement joins TRBV4-3 to TRBJ2-1; 10 nucleotides agree with TRBD2. Per germline, CDR1 LGHNA and CDR2 YSLEER. This CDR3 spans 16 amino acids. The J segment lost 3 bases and the V segment lost 1 base, leaving 3 bases of the junction unmatched. CDR3 protein: CASSQGTSGVYNEQFF. The CDR3 DNA follows: TGCGCCAGCAGCCAAGGAACTAGCGGGGTCTACAATGAGCAGTTCTTC.

Notes on this clone: Different DNA sequences within this sample yield the same CDR3. This chain joins TRBV9 and TRBJ1-4; 10 bases line up with TRBD1. V lost 0 bases, J lost 7 bases, and 0 bases stayed unmatched. The CDR3 runs to 14 residues. Germline V gives CDR1 SGDLS, CDR2 YYNGEE. The CDR3 nucleotides are TGTGCCAGCAGCGTAGGGGACAGGGGTGAAAAACTGTTTTTT. Translation gives CASSVGDRGEKLFF.

J is TRBJ2-7 and V is TRBV5-5; D not resolved. Germline V lookup: CDR1 SGHKS, CDR2 YYEKEE (reference sequence). V was clipped by 1 base and J by 6 bases, with 8 bases between them. The CDR3 spans 12 residues. For the CDR3, the DNA is TGTGCCAGCAGCTTGCCCGACCCCGAGCAGTACTTC. Encoded protein: CASSLPDPEQYF.

The chain couples TRBV5-6 to TRBJ2-7; perhaps TRBD2 as D (5 bases). The CDR3 contains 14 residues. V lost 4 bases and J 4 bases, leaving 15 bases between the germline ends. CDR1 is SGHDT, CDR2 YYEEEE, per germline. CDR3 amino acids: CASSLGESGYEQYF. CDR3 nucleotide sequence: TGTGCCAGCAGCCTCGGGGAGTCGGGTTACGAGCAGTACTTC.

The genes are TRBV11-3 and TRBJ2-5; TRBD1 agrees at 9 bases. V lost 2 bases, J lost 2 bases, and 3 bases stayed unmatched. The CDR3 consists of 15 residues. CDR1 and CDR2 (germline): SGHNT, YENEEA. The CDR3 region has the DNA TGTGCCAGCAGCTTATTAGGACAGGGGCAAGAGACCCAGTACTTC. Its translation: CASSLLGQGQETQYF.

This clone appeared once. The CDR3 region is CASSLSQDGHYEQYF. The CDR3 region has the DNA TGTGCCAGCAGTTTATCGCAGGACGGCCACTACGAGCAGTACTTC. The chain carries TRBV27 and TRBJ2-7; D not resolved. CDR1 is MNHEY, CDR2 SMNVEV, per germline (reference sequence). Trimming removed 0 bases from V and 3 bases from J, with 12 bases in between. The CDR3 extends over 15 amino acids.

This rearrangement joins TRBV6-1 to TRBJ2-1; 11 bases fit TRBD2. Germline CDR1 MNHNS, CDR2 SASEGT. The V and J ends lost 2 bases and 4 bases, in that order; junction bases with no gene match: 10. CDR3 size: 18 residues. Here the CDR3 DNA reads TGTGCCAGCAGTGAATCATTGGCTAGCGGGAGGACTTACAATGAGCAGTTCTTC. Protein: CASSESLASGRTYNEQFF.

The V and J genes are TRBV27 and TRBJ2-7, with 8 positions matching TRBD1. The J segment lost 2 bases and the V segment lost 8 bases, leaving 2 bases of the junction unmatched. Germline CDR1 reads MNHEY; CDR2 reads SMNVEV (reference sequence). This CDR3 is 12 amino acids long. The CDR3 protein is CASSGGTYEQYF. Here the CDR3 DNA reads TGTGCCAGCTCAGGGGGCACCTACGAGCAGTACTTC.

This rearrangement joins TRBV12-5 to TRBJ2-3, with 12 bases aligning to TRBD2. Trimming removed 7 bases from V and 3 bases from J; junction bases left unmatched: 5. Germline lookup yields CDR1 LGHNT and CDR2 FRNRAP. CDR3 length equals 15 residues. Written as DNA, the CDR3 is TGTGCTAGTGCCGAGACTAGCGGGAGAACAGATACGCAGTATTTT. This sequence encodes CASAETSGRTDTQYF.

V and J are TRBV27 and TRBJ2-1, with 9 positions matching TRBD2. Germline CDR1 and CDR2: MNHEY and SMNVEV (reference sequence). Germline trimming cut 5 bases from V and 3 bases from J; bases unmatched to any gene: 8. The CDR3 length is 16 residues. DNA for the CDR3: TGTGCCAGCAGTCTCCAGACTAGCGGAGTCTACAATGAGCAGTTCTTC. It codes for CASSLQTSGVYNEQFF.

The rearrangement joins TRBV28 to TRBJ2-2; no firm D call. This CDR3 comprises 12 residues. Trimming cost V 2 bases and J 5 bases, with 3 bases left between them. CDR1 is MDHEN, CDR2 SYDVKM, per germline. The CDR3 nucleotides read TGTGCCAGCAGTTTAAGTACCGGGGAGCTGTTTTTT. It yields the protein CASSLSTGELFF.

In regard to this clone: The sample has other DNA sequences that encode this CDR3 too. The chain combines TRBV5-6 with TRBJ2-2; D uncertain. The CDR3 totals 13 residues. Germline V lookup: CDR1 SGHDT, CDR2 YYEEEE. V was trimmed by 0 bases and J by 5 bases, leaving 5 bases between them. In DNA, the CDR3 is TGTGCCAGCAGCTTGGCCTCTACCGGGGAGCTGTTTTTT. Its translation is CASSLASTGELFF.

This clone has only one observation. CDR3: CASSPDISYEQYF. The CDR3 nucleotides are TGTGCCAGCTCACCAGACATCTCCTACGAGCAGTACTTC. The V call is TRBV18, the J call TRBJ2-7; D is unresolved. V gave up 2 bases and J gave up 0 bases, with 5 bases separating them. Germline CDR1 reads KGHSH; CDR2 reads LQKENI. This CDR3 comprises 13 residues.

This chain joins TRBV11-2 and TRBJ1-5; tentatively, D is TRBD1 (5 bases). The ends were cut back, 1 base at V and 0 bases at J, with 13 bases in the middle. The germline V gene encodes CDR1 SGHAT and CDR2 FQNNGV. The CDR3 extends over 17 amino acids. The CDR3 is CASSLGTGSYSNQPQHF. The CDR3 DNA is TGTGCCAGCAGCTTAGGAACAGGCTCCTATAGCAATCAGCCCCAGCATTTT.